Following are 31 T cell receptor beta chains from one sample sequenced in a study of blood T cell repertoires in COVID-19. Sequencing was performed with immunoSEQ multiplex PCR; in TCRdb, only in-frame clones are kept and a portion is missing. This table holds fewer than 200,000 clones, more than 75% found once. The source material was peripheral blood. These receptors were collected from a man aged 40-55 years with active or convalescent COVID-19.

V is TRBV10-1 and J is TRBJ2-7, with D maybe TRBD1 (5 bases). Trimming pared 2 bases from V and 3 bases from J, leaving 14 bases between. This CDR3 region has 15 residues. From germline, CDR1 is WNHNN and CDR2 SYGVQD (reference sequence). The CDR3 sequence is CASSEGASPYYEQYF. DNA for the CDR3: TGCGCCAGCAGTGAGGGGGCAAGCCCCTACTACGAGCAGTACTTC.

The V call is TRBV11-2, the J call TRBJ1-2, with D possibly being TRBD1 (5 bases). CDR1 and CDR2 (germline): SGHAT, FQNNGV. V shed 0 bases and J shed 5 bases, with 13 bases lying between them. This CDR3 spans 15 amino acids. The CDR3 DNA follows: TGTGCCAGCAGCTTAGAGACGGGGGTAGGGTATGGCTACACCTTC. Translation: CASSLETGVGYGYTF.

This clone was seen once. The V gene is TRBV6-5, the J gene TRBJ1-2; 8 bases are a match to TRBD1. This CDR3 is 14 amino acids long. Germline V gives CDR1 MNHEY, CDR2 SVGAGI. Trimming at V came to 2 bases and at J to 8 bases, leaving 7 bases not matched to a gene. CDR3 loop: CASSYRGTGVGYTF. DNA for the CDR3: TGTGCCAGCAGTTACCGGGGGACAGGTGTCGGCTACACCTTC.

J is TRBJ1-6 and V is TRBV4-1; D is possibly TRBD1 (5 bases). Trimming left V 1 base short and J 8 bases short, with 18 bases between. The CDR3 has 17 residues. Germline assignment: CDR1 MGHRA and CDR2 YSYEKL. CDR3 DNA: TGCGCCAGCAGCCAAGTCCAGGGTACCCTCTTGCATTCACCCCTCCACTTT. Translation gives CASSQVQGTLLHSPLHF.

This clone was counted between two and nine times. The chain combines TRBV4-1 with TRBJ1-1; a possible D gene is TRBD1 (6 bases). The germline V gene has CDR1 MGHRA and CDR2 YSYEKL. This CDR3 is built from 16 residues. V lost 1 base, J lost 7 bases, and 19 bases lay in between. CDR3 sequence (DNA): TGCGCCAGCAGCCAAGGGGGCAGGGGTATTAGGGATGAAGCTTTCTTT. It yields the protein CASSQGGRGIRDEAFF.

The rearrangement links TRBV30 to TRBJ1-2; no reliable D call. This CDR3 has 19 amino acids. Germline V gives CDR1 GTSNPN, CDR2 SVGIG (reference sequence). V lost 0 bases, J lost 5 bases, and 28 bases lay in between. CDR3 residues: CAWSVGPTKELAWEYGYTF. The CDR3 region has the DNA TGTGCCTGGAGTGTAGGTCCGACGAAGGAACTGGCCTGGGAGTATGGCTACACCTTC.

DNA for the CDR3: TGTGCCAGCAGCCTCGGGAGCCAAGAGACCCAGTACTTC. Amino acids: CASSLGSQETQYF. The V call is TRBV11-1, the J call TRBJ2-5; maybe TRBD2 (6 bases). CDR1 SGHAT and CDR2 FQDESV come from the germline V gene (reference sequence). The CDR3 totals 13 residues. Trimming cost V 5 bases and J 1 base, with 8 bases left between them.

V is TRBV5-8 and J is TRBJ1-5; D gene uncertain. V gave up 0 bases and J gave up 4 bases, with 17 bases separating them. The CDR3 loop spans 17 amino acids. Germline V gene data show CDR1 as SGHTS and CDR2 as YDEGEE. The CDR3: CASSLAVRGSRNQPQHF. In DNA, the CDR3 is TGTGCCAGCAGCTTGGCCGTCCGGGGAAGTAGGAATCAGCCCCAGCATTTT.

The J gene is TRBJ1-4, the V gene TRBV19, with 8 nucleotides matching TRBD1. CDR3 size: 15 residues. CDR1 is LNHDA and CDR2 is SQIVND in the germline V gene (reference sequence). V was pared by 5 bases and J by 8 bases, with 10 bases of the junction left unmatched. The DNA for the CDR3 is TGTGCCAGTAGTGGGGGGGACAGGATCGGCGAAAAACTGTTTTTT. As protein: CASSGGDRIGEKLFF. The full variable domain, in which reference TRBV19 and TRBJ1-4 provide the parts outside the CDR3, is DGGITQSPKYLFRKEGQNVTLSCEQNLNHDAMYWYRQDPGQGLRLIYYSQIVNDFQKGDIAEGYSVSREKKESFPLTVTSAQKNPTAFYLCASSGGDRIGEKLFFGSGTQLSVL.

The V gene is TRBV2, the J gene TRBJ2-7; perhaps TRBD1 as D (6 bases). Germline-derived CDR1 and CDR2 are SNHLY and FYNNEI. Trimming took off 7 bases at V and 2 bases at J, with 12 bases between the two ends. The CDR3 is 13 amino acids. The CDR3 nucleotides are TGTGCCAGCAAGACAGGTTCTGCCTACGAGCAGTACTTC. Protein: CASKTGSAYEQYF.

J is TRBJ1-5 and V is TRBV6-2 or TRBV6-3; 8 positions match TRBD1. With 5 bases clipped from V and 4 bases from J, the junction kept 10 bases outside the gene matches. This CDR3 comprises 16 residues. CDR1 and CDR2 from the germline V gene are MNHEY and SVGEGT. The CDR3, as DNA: TGTGCCAGCAGTCGTAGGACAGGGTTTGAAAATCAGCCCCAGCATTTT. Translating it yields CASSRRTGFENQPQHF.

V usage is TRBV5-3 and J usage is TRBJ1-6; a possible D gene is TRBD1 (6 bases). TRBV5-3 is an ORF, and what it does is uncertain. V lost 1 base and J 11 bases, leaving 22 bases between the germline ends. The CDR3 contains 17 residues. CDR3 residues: CARSLSPEGHGAAPLHF. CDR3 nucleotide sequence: TGTGCCAGAAGCTTGTCACCTGAGGGACACGGTGCCGCACCCCTCCACTTT.

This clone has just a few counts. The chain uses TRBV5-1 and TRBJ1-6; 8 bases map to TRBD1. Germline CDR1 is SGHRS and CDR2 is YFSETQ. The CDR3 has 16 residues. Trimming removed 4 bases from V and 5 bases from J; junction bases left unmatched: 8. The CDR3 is CASSARGQGNNSPLHF. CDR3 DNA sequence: TGCGCCAGCAGCGCCCGCGGACAGGGTAATAATTCACCCCTCCACTTT.

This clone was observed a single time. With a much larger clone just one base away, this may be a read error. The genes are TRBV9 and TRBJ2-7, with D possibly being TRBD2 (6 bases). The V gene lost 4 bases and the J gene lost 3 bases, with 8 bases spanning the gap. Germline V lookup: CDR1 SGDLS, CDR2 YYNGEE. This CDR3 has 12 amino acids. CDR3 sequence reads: CASSPGGYEQYF. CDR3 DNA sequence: TGTGCCAGCAGCCCCGGGGGCTACGAGCAGTACTTC.

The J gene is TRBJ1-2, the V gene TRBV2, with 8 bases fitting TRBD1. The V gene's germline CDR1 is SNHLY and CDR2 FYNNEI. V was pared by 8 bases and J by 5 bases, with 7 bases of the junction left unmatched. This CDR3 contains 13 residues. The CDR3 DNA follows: TGTGCCAGCGCGGACAGGGCTGTTTATGGCTACACCTTC. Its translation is CASADRAVYGYTF.

CDR3 region: CASSLSGGNQPQHF. As DNA, the CDR3 is TGTGCCAGCAGTTTAAGTGGAGGCAATCAGCCCCAGCATTTT. V and J are TRBV28 and TRBJ1-5; D is uncertain. The CDR3 runs 14 residues. Germline CDR1 and CDR2: MDHEN and SYDVKM. V lost 2 bases, J lost 2 bases, and 7 bases lay in between.

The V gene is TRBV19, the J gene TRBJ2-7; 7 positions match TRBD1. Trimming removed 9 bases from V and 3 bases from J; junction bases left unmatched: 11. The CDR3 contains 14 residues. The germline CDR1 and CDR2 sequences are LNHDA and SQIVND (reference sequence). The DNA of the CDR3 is TGTGCCAGCAAGAATACAGGGGTTTACTACGAGCAGTACTTC. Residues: CASKNTGVYYEQYF. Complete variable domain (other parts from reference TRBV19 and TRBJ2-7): DGGITQSPKYLFRKEGQNVTLSCEQNLNHDAMYWYRQDPGQGLRLIYYSQIVNDFQKGDIAEGYSVSREKKESFPLTVTSAQKNPTAFYLCASKNTGVYYEQYFGPGTRLTVT.

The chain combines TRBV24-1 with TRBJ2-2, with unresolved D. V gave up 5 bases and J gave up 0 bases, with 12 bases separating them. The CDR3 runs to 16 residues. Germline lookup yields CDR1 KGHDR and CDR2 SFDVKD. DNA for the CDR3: TGTGCCACCAGTGCTACGCCTTACTCGAACACCGGGGAGCTGTTTTTT. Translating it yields CATSATPYSNTGELFF.

DNA for the CDR3: TGTGCTTGGGGGATACCCGGCACTGAAGCTTTCTTT. This codes for CAWGIPGTEAFF. The J gene is TRBJ1-1, the V gene TRBV30; D is perhaps TRBD1 (5 bases). This CDR3 region has 12 residues. Per the germline V gene, CDR1 is GTSNPN and CDR2 is SVGIG (reference sequence).

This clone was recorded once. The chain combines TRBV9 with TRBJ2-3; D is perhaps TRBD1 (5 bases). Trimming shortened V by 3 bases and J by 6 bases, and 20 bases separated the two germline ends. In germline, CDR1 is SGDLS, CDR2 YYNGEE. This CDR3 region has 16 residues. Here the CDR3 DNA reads TGTGCCAGCAGCGGCCTCGGCGCAGGGATATCCGATACGCAGTATTTT. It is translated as CASSGLGAGISDTQYF.

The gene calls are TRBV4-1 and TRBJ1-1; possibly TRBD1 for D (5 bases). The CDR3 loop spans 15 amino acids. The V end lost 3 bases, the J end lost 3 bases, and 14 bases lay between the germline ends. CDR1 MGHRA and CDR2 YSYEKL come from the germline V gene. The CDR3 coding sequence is TGCGCCAGCAGCCATCTCCAGGGATTGGACACTGAAGCTTTCTTT. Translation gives CASSHLQGLDTEAFF.

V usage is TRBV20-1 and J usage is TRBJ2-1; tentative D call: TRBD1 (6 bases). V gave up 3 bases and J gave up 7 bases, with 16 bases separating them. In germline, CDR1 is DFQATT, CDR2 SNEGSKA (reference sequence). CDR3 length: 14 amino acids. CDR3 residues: CSASKQGSGNEQFF. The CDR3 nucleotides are TGCAGTGCTAGTAAACAGGGTTCTGGAAATGAGCAGTTCTTC.

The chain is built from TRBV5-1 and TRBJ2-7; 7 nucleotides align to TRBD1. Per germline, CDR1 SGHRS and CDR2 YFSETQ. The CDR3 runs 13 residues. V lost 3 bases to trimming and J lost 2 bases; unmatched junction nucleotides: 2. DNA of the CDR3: TGCGCCAGCAGCTGGGACAGACCCTACGAGCAGTACTTC. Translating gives CASSWDRPYEQYF.

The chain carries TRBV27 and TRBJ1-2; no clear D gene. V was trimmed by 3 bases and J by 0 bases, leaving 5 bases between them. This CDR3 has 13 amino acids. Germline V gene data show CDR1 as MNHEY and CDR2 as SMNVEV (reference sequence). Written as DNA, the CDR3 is TGTGCCAGCAGTTTTCGGGCTAACTATGGCTACACCTTC. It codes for CASSFRANYGYTF.

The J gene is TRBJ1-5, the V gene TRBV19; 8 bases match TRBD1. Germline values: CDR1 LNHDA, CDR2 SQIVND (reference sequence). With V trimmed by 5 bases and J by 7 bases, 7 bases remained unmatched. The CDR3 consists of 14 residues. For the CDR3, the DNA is TGTGCCAGTAGTGCAGGACAGGGCACCCAGCCCCAGCATTTT. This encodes CASSAGQGTQPQHF.

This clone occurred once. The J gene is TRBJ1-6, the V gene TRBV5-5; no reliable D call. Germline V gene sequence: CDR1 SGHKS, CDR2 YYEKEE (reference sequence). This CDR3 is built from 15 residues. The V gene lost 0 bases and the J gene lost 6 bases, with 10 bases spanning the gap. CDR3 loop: CASSLGGNPNSPLHF. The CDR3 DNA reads TGTGCCAGCAGCTTGGGAGGGAACCCTAATTCACCCCTCCACTTT.

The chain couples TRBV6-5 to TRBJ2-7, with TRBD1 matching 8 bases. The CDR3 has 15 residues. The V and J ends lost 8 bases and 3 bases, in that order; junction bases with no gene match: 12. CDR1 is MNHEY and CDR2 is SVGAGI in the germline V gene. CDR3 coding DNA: TGTGCCAGCCGCAGGCTCGACAGGGGAAGCTACGAGCAGTACTTC. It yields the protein CASRRLDRGSYEQYF.

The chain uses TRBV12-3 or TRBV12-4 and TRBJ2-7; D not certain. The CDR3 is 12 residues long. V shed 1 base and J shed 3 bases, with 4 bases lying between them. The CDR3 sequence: CASSLDSYEQYF. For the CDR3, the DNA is TGTGCCAGCAGTTTAGACAGCTACGAGCAGTACTTC.

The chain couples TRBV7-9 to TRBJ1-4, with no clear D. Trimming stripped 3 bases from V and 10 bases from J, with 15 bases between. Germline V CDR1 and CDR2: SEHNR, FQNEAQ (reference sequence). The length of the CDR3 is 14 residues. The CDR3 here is CASSLASGGRKLFF. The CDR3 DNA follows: TGTGCCAGCAGCTTGGCCTCGGGAGGGCGAAAACTGTTTTTT.

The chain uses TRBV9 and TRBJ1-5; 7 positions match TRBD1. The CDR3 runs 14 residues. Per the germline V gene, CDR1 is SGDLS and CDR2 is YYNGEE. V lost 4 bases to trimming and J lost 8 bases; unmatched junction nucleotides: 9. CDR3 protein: CASSQTQGREPQHF. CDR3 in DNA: TGTGCCAGCAGCCAAACACAGGGGCGTGAGCCCCAGCATTTT.

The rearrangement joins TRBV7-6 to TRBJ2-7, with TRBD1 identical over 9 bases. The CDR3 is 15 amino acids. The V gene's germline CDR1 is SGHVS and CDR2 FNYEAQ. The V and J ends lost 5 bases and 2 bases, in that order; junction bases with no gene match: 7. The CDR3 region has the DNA TGTGCCAGCAGCCCCCGAGACAGGGGGACCTACGAGCAGTACTTC. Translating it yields CASSPRDRGTYEQYF.